This paragraph reports one TCR beta chain. This entry belongs to a study of blood T cells in healthy people across ages. Study-level background: Capturing about one barcoded beta molecule per two T cells was achieved by template switching.

It was with a sample-barcoded 5' primer and a J-beta primer mix that a second PCR of about 6 to 12 cycles was run. TCRdb reprocessed the 5' RACE reads via MiXCR and lists one record per CDR3 protein. The repertoire holds nearly 800,000 distinct CDR3 sequences, with approximately 53% as singletons. The CDR3 covers 12 residues. Trimming cost V 5 bases and J 1 base, with 7 bases left between them. CDR1 is SQVTM, CDR2 ANQGSEA, per germline. Per individual sample, total RNA of at least 5.5 micrograms was extracted. Sequencing was performed on blood. The source is a man in his forties in good health. The rearrangement links TRBV29-1 to TRBJ2-3; D is unclear. Here the CDR3 reads CSVRVRTDTQYF. The CDR3 DNA follows: TGCAGCGTTCGGGTCCGCACAGATACGCAGTATTTT.